This is a list of T cell receptor beta chains from one sample in a study of blood T cell repertoires in COVID-19. The method was immunoSEQ multiplex PCR; TCRdb's version includes in-frame clones alone and lacks a portion of them. The sample carries about 26,000 clones, 90% recorded once. The sequencing input was peripheral blood. Receptors were obtained from a man between 65 and 85 years old with acute or convalescent COVID-19. Both conserved end residues are part of each CDR3. A D gene is named only where the DNA matches it firmly. Rows may omit the clone size; those that give it use once, few, many or a size class.

v_gene	j_gene	abundance	d_gene	CDR3aa	CDR3nt
TRBV7-3	TRBJ2-1	-	TRBD2	CASSPVSSGDTYNEQFF	TGTGCCAGCAGCCCTGTGAGTAGCGGGGACACATACAATGAGCAGTTCTTC
TRBV28	TRBJ2-2	once	TRBD2	CASRGTSGPTGELFF	TGTGCCAGCAGGGGGACTAGCGGGCCCACCGGGGAGCTGTTTTTT
TRBV6-1	TRBJ2-7	-	-	CASSEGASYEQYF	TGTGCCAGCAGTGAGGGCGCCTCCTACGAGCAGTACTTC
TRBV18	TRBJ2-7	-	TRBD2	CASSPPLAGVVEQYF	TGTGCCAGCTCACCACCCCTAGCGGGAGTCGTTGAGCAGTACTTC
TRBV7-9	TRBJ2-1	-	TRBD1	CASSFPGQGDNEQFF	TGTGCCAGCAGCTTTCCGGGACAGGGGGACAATGAGCAGTTCTTC
TRBV28	TRBJ1-1	-	-	CASSPTGLNTEAFF	TGTGCCAGCAGTCCGACAGGTTTGAACACTGAAGCTTTCTTT
TRBV4-3	TRBJ2-5	-	-	CASSQDDGDQYF	TGCGCCAGCAGCCAAGACGACGGGGACCAGTACTTC
TRBV9	TRBJ2-7	-	-	CASSVDPSSYEQYF	TGTGCCAGCAGCGTAGATCCTAGCTCCTACGAGCAGTACTTC
TRBV7-8	TRBJ2-2	few	-	CAGSQLDTGELFF	TGTGCCGGGTCCCAACTAGACACCGGGGAGCTGTTTTTT
TRBV21-1	TRBJ1-5	-	-	CASSKALRTGGDSNQPQHF	TGTGCCAGCAGCAAAGCGCTCAGGACAGGGGGTGATAGCAATCAGCCCCAGCATTTT
TRBV19	TRBJ1-6	-	TRBD1	CASSYGVGQGTYNSPLHF	TGTGCCAGTAGTTACGGCGTGGGACAGGGGACCTATAATTCACCCCTCCACTTT
TRBV7-2	TRBJ2-2	-	TRBD1	CASSFGDRNTGELFF	TGTGCCAGCAGCTTCGGGGACAGGAACACCGGGGAGCTGTTTTTT
TRBV14	TRBJ2-2	-	TRBD1	CASSQETGTGVTGELFF	TGTGCCAGCAGCCAAGAGACCGGGACAGGGGTAACCGGGGAGCTGTTTTTT
TRBV7-2	TRBJ1-5	-	TRBD1	CASSFDRDGNQPQHF	TGTGCCAGCAGCTTTGACAGGGACGGCAATCAGCCCCAGCATTTT